This T cell receptor (beta chain) was retrieved from a study of T cell responses to AZD1222 COVID-19 vaccine. Study outcomes and limitations: The study identified only five to seven AZD1222 recipients as seropositive at baseline. Epitopes outside B.1.351 and B.1.1.7 mutated regions reportedly drew nearly half of spike TCRs. No day 14 peak samples; only post-peak repertoires were characterized.

This clone appeared a few times. The target antigen is unknown. CDR3 size: 13 residues. Germline V lookup: CDR1 MNHEY, CDR2 SMNVEV (reference sequence). The V end lost 8 bases, the J end lost 2 bases, and 13 bases lay between the germline ends. Assay: immunoSEQ multiplex PCR; the TCRdb copy retains only in-frame clones and omits some. Altogether nearly 110,000 clones are present, around 90% being singletons, with the ten largest covering around 8%. Sequenced here: peripheral blood, sampled 28 days after the second AZD1222 dose. The chain links TRBV27 to TRBJ2-7; D unresolved. The TCR sequence derives from an adult who received the AZD1222 COVID-19 vaccine. Written as DNA, the CDR3 is TGTGCCAGCGGGCTCGCCCCGACCTACGAGCAGTACTTC. Its translation: CASGLAPTYEQYF.